Listed here are 24 T cell receptor beta chains from one sample, sequenced in a study of T cell responses to AZD1222 COVID-19 vaccine. Data came from immunoSEQ multiplex PCR; TCRdb stores just in-frame clones and leaves some out. Seen here are 95,000 to 150,000 clones, around 87% observed once, and the top ten hold roughly 1.3%. Sequenced here: peripheral blood, sampled on day 0 of AZD1222 vaccination. These receptor sequences come from an adult in good health.

The genes are TRBV29-1 and TRBJ2-1; a possible D gene is TRBD2 (7 bases). In germline, CDR1 is SQVTM, CDR2 ANQGSEA. CDR3 size: 13 residues. V was clipped by 7 bases and J by 5 bases, with 15 bases between them. CDR3 protein: CSGGGRAHNEQFF. In DNA form, the CDR3 reads TGCAGCGGAGGGGGGAGGGCGCACAATGAGCAGTTCTTC.

This chain links TRBV30 with TRBJ1-5; perhaps TRBD1 as D (6 bases). Trimming left V 2 bases short and J 7 bases short, with 12 bases between. The germline V gene has CDR1 GTSNPN and CDR2 SVGIG (reference sequence). CDR3 length: 13 amino acids. The CDR3 reads CAWSPGAGQPQHF. In DNA, the CDR3 is TGTGCCTGGAGTCCGGGGGCAGGGCAGCCCCAGCATTTT.

The chain uses TRBV7-2 and TRBJ1-3; the match to TRBD1 covers 9 bases. The J segment lost 7 bases and the V segment lost 5 bases, leaving 9 bases of the junction unmatched. The germline gives CDR1 SGHTA, CDR2 FQGNSA. The CDR3 has 15 residues. The CDR3 nucleotides are TGTGCCAGCAGCCCGAGGACAGGGGTGGGCAACACCATATATTTT. This sequence encodes CASSPRTGVGNTIYF.

V usage is TRBV19 and J usage is TRBJ2-2, with D possibly matching TRBD2 (6 bases). The CDR3 loop spans 16 amino acids. Looked up from germline, CDR1 is LNHDA and CDR2 is SQIVND (reference sequence). V lost 5 bases, J lost 1 base, and 14 bases lay in between. The CDR3 reads CASSGGTLRNTGELFF. As DNA, the CDR3 is TGTGCCAGTAGTGGAGGGACTTTAAGGAACACCGGGGAGCTGTTTTTT.

This chain joins TRBV4-1 and TRBJ2-4; 7 bases are a match to TRBD2. J was trimmed by 3 bases and V by 1 base; bases with no gene match: 12. CDR1 is MGHRA, CDR2 YSYEKL, per germline. The CDR3 runs to 18 residues. The chain's CDR3 is CASSQGSQAGVGKNIQYF. The CDR3 DNA follows: TGCGCCAGCAGCCAAGGGTCCCAGGCGGGGGTGGGCAAAAACATTCAGTACTTC.

The CDR3 nucleotides read TGTGCCAGCAGCTCGGACAGGCCCACGGGGAACACTGAAGCTTTCTTT. Amino acid sequence: CASSSDRPTGNTEAFF. The rearrangement links TRBV2 to TRBJ1-1; 7 nucleotides line up with TRBD1. V lost 6 bases and J lost 1; bases outside the gene matches: 11. Per germline, CDR1 SNHLY and CDR2 FYNNEI. CDR3 length: 16 residues.

The chain links TRBV4-1 to TRBJ1-5, with unresolved D. The CDR3 is made up of 17 amino acids. Germline V gene sequence: CDR1 MGHRA, CDR2 YSYEKL. V lost 2 bases to trimming and J lost 7 bases, with 21 bases between them. CDR3 bases: TGCGCCAGCAGCCAATTCCACCAGACCCCCCCGCAACAGCCCCAGCATTTT. It is translated as CASSQFHQTPPQQPQHF.

The V call is TRBV19, the J call TRBJ1-4; 10 nucleotides match TRBD1. Germline CDR1 LNHDA, CDR2 SQIVND (reference sequence). CDR3 length equals 17 residues. Losses at the gene ends were 1 base for V and 8 bases for J; bases not matched to a gene: 10. CDR3 sequence reads: CASSIGTGGTREEKLFF. The CDR3 DNA follows: TGTGCCAGTAGTATAGGGACAGGGGGAACGAGAGAGGAAAAACTGTTTTTT. The full variable domain, with the rest looked up from reference TRBV19 and TRBJ1-4, is DGGITQSPKYLFRKEGQNVTLSCEQNLNHDAMYWYRQDPGQGLRLIYYSQIVNDFQKGDIAEGYSVSREKKESFPLTVTSAQKNPTAFYLCASSIGTGGTREEKLFFGSGTQLSVL.

The gene calls are TRBV3-1 (or the pseudogene TRBV3-2) and TRBJ1-4; TRBD1 might be the D (5 bases). The CDR3 is made up of 15 amino acids. Germline CDR1 is LGHDT and CDR2 is YNNKEL (reference sequence). The V and J ends lost 0 bases and 5 bases respectively, with 10 bases between them. CDR3 protein: CASSQEGGVNEKLFF. The CDR3, as DNA: TGTGCCAGCAGCCAAGAGGGGGGAGTAAATGAAAAACTGTTTTTT.

In its sample, this clone was seen a few times. The CDR3: CASSPHTGTQYF. The CDR3, as DNA: TGTGCCAGCAGCCCTCACACCGGGACGCAGTATTTT. The gene calls are TRBV14 and TRBJ2-3, with D unresolved. Trimming removed 4 bases from V and 9 bases from J, with 11 bases in between. The germline CDR1 and CDR2 sequences are SGHDN and FVKESK. The CDR3 totals 12 residues.

The chain combines TRBV30 with TRBJ2-1; 11 bases match TRBD2. In germline, CDR1 is GTSNPN, CDR2 SVGIG (reference sequence). The trim removed 3 bases at V and 3 bases at J, leaving 4 bases unmatched. The CDR3 is made up of 15 amino acids. CDR3 coding DNA: TGTGCCTGGAGCCGGACTAGCGGGCACTACAATGAGCAGTTCTTC. It codes for CAWSRTSGHYNEQFF.

A few counts support this clone. This chain joins TRBV7-2 and TRBJ1-1; possible D gene TRBD1, 5 bases. This CDR3 comprises 14 residues. Per germline, CDR1 SGHTA and CDR2 FQGNSA. V was clipped by 3 bases and J by 5 bases, with 13 bases between them. The CDR3 nucleotides read TGTGCCAGCAGCTTGGCGTTAAGGGGAACTGAAGCTTTCTTT. Its translation: CASSLALRGTEAFF.

The chain couples TRBV10-3 to TRBJ1-1, with D possibly matching TRBD1 (6 bases). CDR3 length equals 16 residues. V was clipped by 5 bases and J by 7 bases, with 23 bases between them. Germline V gives CDR1 ENHRY, CDR2 SYGVKD. Here the CDR3 reads CAISPRTAFDYFEAFF. The CDR3 DNA follows: TGTGCCATCAGTCCACGGACAGCCTTCGACTACTTTGAAGCTTTCTTT.

This chain links TRBV5-1 with TRBJ2-2; 8 bases match TRBD2. This CDR3 is built from 14 residues. After removal of 4 bases from V and 7 bases from J, the junction contained 6 bases not matched to a gene. Germline loops: CDR1 SGHRS, CDR2 YFSETQ. The DNA of the CDR3 is TGCGCCAGCAGCACGGCGGGGGGAAACGGGGAGCTGTTTTTT. It yields the protein CASSTAGGNGELFF. The entire variable domain, with the rest obtained from reference TRBV5-1 and TRBJ2-2, is as follows: KAGVTQTPRYLIKTRGQQVTLSCSPISGHRSVSWYQQTPGQGLQFLFEYFSETQRNKGNFPGRFSGRQFSNSRSEMNVSTLELGDSALYLCASSTAGGNGELFFGEGSRLTVL.

This chain uses TRBV6-1 with TRBJ1-2, with 10 bases identical to TRBD1. V dropped 3 bases and J dropped 9; count of bases not matched to a gene: 4. CDR1 and CDR2 from the germline V gene are MNHNS and SASEGT. There are 13 residues in the CDR3. The CDR3 region is CASSDTGQGSYTF. The CDR3, as DNA: TGTGCCAGCAGTGACACGGGACAGGGGAGCTACACCTTC.

V and J are TRBV9 and TRBJ1-5; D may be TRBD1 (6 bases). CDR3 length: 15 amino acids. V lost 3 bases and J 0 bases, leaving 10 bases between the germline ends. Germline V CDR1 and CDR2: SGDLS, YYNGEE. The CDR3 nucleotides read TGTGCCAGCAGCGCGACAGGCGGTAGCAATCAGCCCCAGCATTTT. It translates to CASSATGGSNQPQHF.

This clone was seen only once. This rearrangement joins TRBV7-2 to TRBJ1-5, with 11 bases identical to TRBD1. With V trimmed by 8 bases and J by 7 bases, 4 bases remained unmatched. The CDR3 has 13 residues. Germline V gives CDR1 SGHTA, CDR2 FQGNSA. The CDR3 region has the DNA TGTGCCAGCGGACAGGGGGCGAGGCAGCCCCAGCATTTT. Protein product: CASGQGARQPQHF.

V gene TRBV6-5 combines with J gene TRBJ1-2; 8 bases are shared with TRBD1. Per the germline V gene, CDR1 is MNHEY and CDR2 is SVGAGI. J gave up 7 bases and V 0 bases, and 10 bases lay outside the gene matches. This CDR3 spans 16 amino acids. CDR3 in DNA: TGTGCCAGCAGTTACTCTGGGACAGGAACAGGAGGTGGCTACACCTTC. This codes for CASSYSGTGTGGGYTF.

The chain recombines TRBV6-4 with TRBJ1-3; D might be TRBD1 (5 bases). This CDR3 is 16 amino acids long. With 6 bases removed from V and 0 bases from J, the gap between germline ends came to 15 bases. Germline V gene lookup returns CDR1 MRHNA and CDR2 SNTAGT. Written as DNA, the CDR3 is TGTGCCAGCAGACCGATGGGGCGCCTCTCTGGAAACACCATATATTTT. Its protein product is CASRPMGRLSGNTIYF.

The V call is TRBV19, the J call TRBJ2-2; 8 bases fit TRBD2. V lost 10 bases, J lost 5 bases, and 6 bases stayed unmatched. CDR1 is LNHDA and CDR2 is SQIVND in the germline V gene (reference sequence). The CDR3 is made up of 13 amino acids. The CDR3 DNA is TGTGCCACGGAGACTAGCGAAACCGGGGAGCTGTTTTTT. Protein product: CATETSETGELFF.

The chain is built from TRBV5-1 and TRBJ2-5; TRBD1 matches 9 bases. The germline V gene has CDR1 SGHRS and CDR2 YFSETQ. The junction had 11 bases not matched to a gene; V was cut back by 4 bases and J by 4 bases. This CDR3 has 16 amino acids. CDR3 loop: CASSSFYLDRGETQYF. The CDR3, as DNA: TGCGCCAGCAGCAGTTTCTATTTGGACAGGGGAGAGACCCAGTACTTC. The full variable domain, its missing parts supplied by reference TRBV5-1 and TRBJ2-5, is KAGVTQTPRYLIKTRGQQVTLSCSPISGHRSVSWYQQTPGQGLQFLFEYFSETQRNKGNFPGRFSGRQFSNSRSEMNVSTLELGDSALYLCASSSFYLDRGETQYFGPGTRLLVL.

The chain employs TRBV6-4 and TRBJ1-2; D might be TRBD1 (6 bases). V lost 6 bases and J lost 0, with 17 bases in between. The CDR3 extends over 16 amino acids. Per the germline V gene, CDR1 is MRHNA and CDR2 is SNTAGT. CDR3 coding DNA: TGTGCCAGCAGCGAGGTCGGGACACCGGCTAACTATGGCTACACCTTC. This gives the protein CASSEVGTPANYGYTF.

This chain joins TRBV6-5 and TRBJ1-3, with D perhaps TRBD1 (5 bases). Germline CDR1 and CDR2: MNHEY and SVGAGI. The CDR3 length is 13 residues. Trimming shortened V by 7 bases and J by 9 bases, and 16 bases separated the two germline ends. CDR3 loop: CASTNGAGGTIYF. The CDR3 bases are TGTGCCAGCACTAACGGGGCTGGTGGCACCATATATTTT.

CDR3 sequence: CASPRGPPAKNIQYF. The CDR3 DNA is TGTGCCAGCCCGAGGGGACCCCCGGCCAAAAACATTCAGTACTTC. The rearrangement links TRBV21-1 to TRBJ2-4. TRBV21-1 is a known pseudogene. This CDR3 has 15 residues.